Listed below are T cell receptor beta chains from one sample, sequenced in a study of blood T cell repertoires in COVID-19. The method was immunoSEQ multiplex PCR; TCRdb's version includes in-frame clones alone and lacks a portion of them. The sample records around 160,000 clones, around 84% being singletons. The sequenced material came from peripheral blood. The receptors originated from a human donor in a cohort sampled during active COVID-19. Each CDR3 is given with its conserved first and last residue. Fields, in order: D gene, clone size, V gene, J gene, CDR3 protein, CDR3 DNA. A D gene is named only where the DNA matches it firmly. A clone size is listed for some rows: how often the clone was seen (once, few, many), or a class if it is expanded.

>NA|once|TRBV28|TRBJ1-5
CASRKQGSYQPQHF
TGTGCCAGCAGGAAACAGGGATCTTATCAGCCCCAGCATTTT
>TRBD2|NA|TRBV3-1/TRBV3-2|TRBJ2-5
CASSPTSGGFGETQYF
TGTGCCAGCAGCCCGACTAGCGGGGGGTTTGGAGAGACCCAGTACTTC
>TRBD1|NA|TRBV7-2|TRBJ2-3
CASSLAGGTGVSNRRDTQYF
TGTGCCAGCAGCTTAGCGGGCGGAACAGGGGTCTCAAATCGAAGAGATACGCAGTATTTT
>TRBD1|NA|TRBV27|TRBJ1-2
CASSFGQGGYGYTF
TGTGCCAGCAGTTTCGGACAGGGGGGCTATGGCTACACCTTC
>NA|NA|TRBV27|TRBJ2-1
CASSPLVGHHNEQFF
TGTGCCAGCAGTCCACTTGTCGGACACCACAATGAGCAGTTCTTC
>TRBD1|NA|TRBV2|TRBJ2-7
CASSVLGQGGYEQYF
TGTGCCAGCAGTGTGTTAGGACAGGGAGGATACGAGCAGTACTTC
>NA|NA|TRBV5-5|TRBJ1-2
CASSLDPANYGYTF
TGTGCCAGCAGCTTGGACCCAGCTAACTATGGCTACACCTTC
>TRBD1|NA|TRBV28|TRBJ1-2
CASSSPGQINYGYTF
TGTGCCAGCAGTTCCCCGGGACAGATTAACTATGGCTACACCTTC
>NA|NA|TRBV28|TRBJ2-7
CASSQPAYEQYF
TGTGCCAGCAGCCAACCGGCCTACGAGCAGTACTTC
>NA|NA|TRBV6-5|TRBJ1-2
CASTETHNLGGYTF
TGTGCCAGCACCGAGACACACAATCTTGGTGGCTACACCTTC
>TRBD1|NA|TRBV19|TRBJ2-1
CASSIQGGEFHEQFF
TGTGCCAGTAGTATACAAGGGGGCGAATTCCATGAGCAGTTCTTC
>TRBD1|once|TRBV5-4|TRBJ1-2
CASSSPGQPVHTF
TGTGCCAGCAGTTCTCCGGGACAGCCCGTCCACACCTTC
>NA|NA|TRBV29-1|TRBJ2-3
CSVEDRVSGSTDTQYF
TGCAGCGTTGAAGATCGGGTGAGCGGCTCCACAGATACGCAGTATTTT
>TRBD1|NA|TRBV6-5|TRBJ2-1
CASSRSTGAYNEQFF
TGTGCCAGCAGTAGATCAACAGGGGCCTACAATGAGCAGTTCTTC
>TRBD1|NA|TRBV3-1/TRBV3-2|TRBJ1-3
CASSFEDRGNTIYF
TGTGCCAGCAGCTTTGAGGACAGGGGAAACACCATATATTTT
>TRBD2|NA|TRBV7-2|TRBJ2-3
CASSKGLAGTSTDTQYF
TGTGCCAGCAGCAAGGGACTAGCGGGGACTAGCACAGATACGCAGTATTTT
>NA|NA|TRBV5-6|TRBJ2-2
CASSLTGYTGELFF
TGTGCCAGCAGCTTGACAGGTTACACCGGGGAGCTGTTTTTT
>NA|NA|TRBV6-5|TRBJ1-3
CASSSEGGGENTIYF
TGTGCCAGCAGTTCCGAAGGGGGGGGCGAAAACACCATATATTTT
>TRBD1|once|TRBV18|TRBJ2-1
CASSPTGQGVNEQFF
TGTGCCAGCTCACCAACTGGACAGGGGGTCAATGAGCAGTTCTTC
>NA|NA|TRBV10-2|TRBJ1-1
CASSEMRYATEAFF
TGCGCCAGCAGTGAAATGAGGTACGCCACTGAAGCTTTCTTT
>NA|NA|TRBV7-2|TRBJ2-2
CASSPRFGQRTGELFF
TGTGCCAGCAGCCCTCGTTTCGGACAGAGGACCGGGGAGCTGTTTTTT
>NA|NA|TRBV7-2|TRBJ1-1
CASSLGAENTEAFF
TGTGCCAGCAGCTTAGGGGCAGAAAACACTGAAGCTTTCTTT
>TRBD1|NA|TRBV9|TRBJ1-2
CASSVGQGVPYGYTF
TGTGCCAGCAGCGTAGGACAGGGGGTCCCATATGGCTACACCTTC
>TRBD1|NA|TRBV2|TRBJ1-2
CASSMDREGYGYTF
TGTGCCAGCAGTATGGACAGGGAAGGGTATGGCTACACCTTC
>NA|NA|TRBV27|TRBJ1-6
CASTYPGDNSPLHF
TGTGCCAGCACTTATCCAGGGGACAATTCACCCCTCCACTTT
>NA|NA|TRBV7-9|TRBJ1-2
CASSLGSLNYGYTF
TGTGCCAGCAGCTTAGGAAGTCTAAACTATGGCTACACCTTC
>TRBD2|NA|TRBV20-1|TRBJ2-7
CSATGGGEQYF
TGCAGTGCTACGGGAGGGGGGGAGCAGTACTTC
>TRBD1|NA|TRBV6-5|TRBJ1-6
CASGGQRLNSPLHF
TGTGCCAGCGGGGGACAGAGACTTAATTCACCCCTCCACTTT
>NA|NA|TRBV30|TRBJ1-2
CAWSAYRSNYGYTF
TGTGCCTGGAGTGCCTACAGGAGTAACTATGGCTACACCTTC
>NA|NA|TRBV7-9|TRBJ2-2
CASSSVTPNTGELFF
TGTGCCAGCAGCTCCGTGACACCGAACACCGGGGAGCTGTTTTTT
>NA|NA|TRBV19|TRBJ1-5
CASSNSLAGSNQPQHF
TGTGCCAGTAGTAACTCCCTGGCCGGGAGCAATCAGCCCCAGCATTTT
>NA|NA|TRBV12-3/TRBV12-4|TRBJ1-4
CASGRLEDEKLFF
TGTGCCAGCGGTCGTTTAGAGGATGAAAAACTGTTTTTT
>NA|once|TRBV6-1|TRBJ2-3
CASSESPARTDTQYF
TGTGCCAGCAGTGAATCGCCGGCGAGGACAGATACGCAGTATTTT
>NA|few|TRBV5-4|TRBJ2-1
CASSLAGSREQFF
TGTGCCAGCAGCTTGGCCGGGTCCCGTGAGCAGTTCTTC
>NA|NA|TRBV5-4|TRBJ2-1
CASSLTISDEQFF
TGTGCCAGCAGCTTGACAATCTCCGATGAGCAGTTCTTC
>NA|NA|TRBV27|TRBJ2-5
CASSSGWPGEETQYF
TGTGCCAGCAGTTCGGGTTGGCCAGGGGAAGAGACCCAGTACTTC
>NA|NA|TRBV25-1|TRBJ1-2
CASSGNSRGYTF
TGTGCCAGCAGTGGAAACAGCCGCGGCTACACCTTC
>NA|NA|TRBV6-5|TRBJ1-2
CASSQDSFANYGYTF
TGTGCCAGCAGTCAGGACAGTTTTGCCAACTATGGCTACACCTTC
>TRBD1|NA|TRBV27|TRBJ1-2
CASSPTGGLGGYTF
TGTGCCAGCAGTCCGACAGGGGGCCTGGGGGGCTACACCTTC
>NA|NA|TRBV5-8|TRBJ2-7
CASSSVPGEQYF
TGTGCCAGCAGCTCCGTACCGGGGGAGCAGTACTTC
>TRBD2|once|TRBV6-2/TRBV6-3|TRBJ2-7
CASSYGPAGAYEQYF
TGTGCCAGCAGTTATGGTCCAGCGGGAGCCTACGAGCAGTACTTC
>NA|NA|TRBV11-3|TRBJ1-1
CASSPGTSSGNTEAFF
TGTGCCAGCAGCCCCGGGACATCTAGCGGAAACACTGAAGCTTTCTTT
>NA|NA|TRBV18|TRBJ1-5
CASSPWGDSNQPQHF
TGTGCCAGCTCACCATGGGGGGATAGCAATCAGCCCCAGCATTTT
>NA|few|TRBV19|TRBJ2-4
CASSILAKNIQYF
TGTGCCAGTAGTATACTAGCCAAAAACATTCAGTACTTC
>NA|once|TRBV5-1|TRBJ1-1
CASGRWEGTEAFF
TGCGCCAGCGGCCGTTGGGAGGGGACTGAAGCTTTCTTT
>NA|NA|TRBV12-5|TRBJ2-2
CASGLGQGTGELFF
TGTGCTAGTGGTTTGGGCCAGGGTACCGGGGAGCTGTTTTTT
>NA|NA|TRBV28|TRBJ1-4
CASTPPRGGQREKLFF
TGTGCCAGCACCCCTCCTCGGGGGGGTCAGAGGGAAAAACTGTTTTTT
>NA|few|TRBV7-8|TRBJ2-1
CASSRLGAEQFF
TGTGCCAGCAGCCGCCTCGGTGCGGAGCAGTTCTTC
>NA|NA|TRBV27|TRBJ1-2
CASSPRGRGVAGYTF
TGTGCCAGCAGTCCGCGGGGCCGGGGGGTGGCTGGCTACACCTTC
>NA|NA|TRBV5-4|TRBJ2-7
CASSLSASTVAYEQYF
TGTGCCAGCAGCTTGTCGGCATCGACAGTGGCCTACGAGCAGTACTTC
>NA|few|TRBV6-5|TRBJ1-1
CASHPQALTRAFF
TGTGCCAGCCACCCGCAGGCCCTAACCCGAGCTTTCTTT
>NA|NA|TRBV5-1|TRBJ1-2
CASSFSGAGYTF
TGCGCCAGCAGCTTCAGTGGGGCCGGCTACACCTTC